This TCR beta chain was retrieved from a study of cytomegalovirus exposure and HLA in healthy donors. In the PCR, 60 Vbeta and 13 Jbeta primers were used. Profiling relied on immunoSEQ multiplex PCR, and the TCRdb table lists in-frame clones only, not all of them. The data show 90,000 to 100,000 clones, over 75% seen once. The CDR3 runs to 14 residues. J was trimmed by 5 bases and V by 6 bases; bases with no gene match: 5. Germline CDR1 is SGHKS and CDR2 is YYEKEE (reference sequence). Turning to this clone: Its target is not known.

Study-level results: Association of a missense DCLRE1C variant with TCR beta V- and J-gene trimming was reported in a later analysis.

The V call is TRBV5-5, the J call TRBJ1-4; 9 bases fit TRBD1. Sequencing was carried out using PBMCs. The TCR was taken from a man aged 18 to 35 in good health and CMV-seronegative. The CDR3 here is CASTRQGVNEKLFF. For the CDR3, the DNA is TGTGCCAGCACTCGACAGGGGGTAAATGAAAAACTGTTTTTT.